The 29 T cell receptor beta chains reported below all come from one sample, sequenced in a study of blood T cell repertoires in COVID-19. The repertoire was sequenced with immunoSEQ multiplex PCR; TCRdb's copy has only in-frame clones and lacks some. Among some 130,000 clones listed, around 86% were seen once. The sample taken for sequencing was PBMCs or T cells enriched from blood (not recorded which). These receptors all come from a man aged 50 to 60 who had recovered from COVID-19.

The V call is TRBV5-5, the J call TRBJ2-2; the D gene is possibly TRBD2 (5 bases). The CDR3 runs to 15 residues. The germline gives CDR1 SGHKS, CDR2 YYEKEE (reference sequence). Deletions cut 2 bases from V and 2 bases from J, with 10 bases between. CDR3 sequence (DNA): TGTGCCAGCAGCTTCGTACGGGGTAACACCGGGGAGCTGTTTTTT. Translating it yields CASSFVRGNTGELFF.

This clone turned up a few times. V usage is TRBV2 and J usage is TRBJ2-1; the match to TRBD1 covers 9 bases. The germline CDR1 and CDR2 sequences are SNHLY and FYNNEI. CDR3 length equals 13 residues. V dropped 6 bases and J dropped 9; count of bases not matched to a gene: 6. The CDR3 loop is CASRRDRDSEQFF. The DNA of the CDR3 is TGTGCCAGCAGACGGGACAGGGACAGTGAGCAGTTCTTC. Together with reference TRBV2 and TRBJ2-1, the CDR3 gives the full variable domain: EPEVTQTPSHQVTQMGQEVILRCVPISNHLYFYWYRQILGQKVEFLVSFYNNEISEKSEIFDDQFSVERPDGSNFTLKIRSTKLEDSAMYFCASRRDRDSEQFFGPGTRLTVL.

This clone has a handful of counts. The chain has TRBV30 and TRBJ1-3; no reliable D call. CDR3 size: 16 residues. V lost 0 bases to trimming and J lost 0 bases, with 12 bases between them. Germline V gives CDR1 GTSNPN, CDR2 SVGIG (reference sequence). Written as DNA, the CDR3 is TGTGCCTGGAGTGTGGTCGGAGGACTCTCTGGAAACACCATATATTTT. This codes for CAWSVVGGLSGNTIYF.

DNA of the CDR3: TGTGCCAGCAGCTTAACTCCCGGGACAAACTACGAGCAGTACTTC. Translation: CASSLTPGTNYEQYF. J is TRBJ2-7 and V is TRBV7-2; possibly TRBD1 for D (6 bases). Germline CDR1 SGHTA, CDR2 FQGNSA. Trimming took off 2 bases at V and 3 bases at J, with 14 bases between the two ends. CDR3 length: 15 amino acids.

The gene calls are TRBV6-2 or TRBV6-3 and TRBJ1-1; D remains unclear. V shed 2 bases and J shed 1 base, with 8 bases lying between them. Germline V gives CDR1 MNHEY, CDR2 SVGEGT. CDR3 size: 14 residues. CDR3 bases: TGTGCCAGCAGTTACGGAGGAGGGAACACTGAAGCTTTCTTT. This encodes CASSYGGGNTEAFF.

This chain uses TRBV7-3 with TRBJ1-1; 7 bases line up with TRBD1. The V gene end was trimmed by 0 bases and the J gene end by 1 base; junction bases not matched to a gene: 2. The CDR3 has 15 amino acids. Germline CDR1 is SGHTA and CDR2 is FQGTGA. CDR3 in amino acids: CASSLTGGTNTEAFF. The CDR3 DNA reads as TGTGCCAGCAGCTTAACAGGGGGCACGAACACTGAAGCTTTCTTT.

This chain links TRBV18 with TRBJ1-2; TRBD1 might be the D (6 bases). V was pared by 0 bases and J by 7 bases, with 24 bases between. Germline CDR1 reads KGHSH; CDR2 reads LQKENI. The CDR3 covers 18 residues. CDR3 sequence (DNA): TGTGCCAGCTCACCACCGACCACTCGGGACAACAGTAAGTGTGGCTACACCTTC. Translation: CASSPPTTRDNSKCGYTF.

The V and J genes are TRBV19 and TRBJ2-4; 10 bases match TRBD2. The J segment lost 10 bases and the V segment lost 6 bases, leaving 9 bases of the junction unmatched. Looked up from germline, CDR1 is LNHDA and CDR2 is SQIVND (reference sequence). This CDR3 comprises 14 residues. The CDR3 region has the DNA TGTGCCAGTAGACCAAGCGGGAGGGCCGGTATTCAGTACTTC. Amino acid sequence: CASRPSGRAGIQYF.

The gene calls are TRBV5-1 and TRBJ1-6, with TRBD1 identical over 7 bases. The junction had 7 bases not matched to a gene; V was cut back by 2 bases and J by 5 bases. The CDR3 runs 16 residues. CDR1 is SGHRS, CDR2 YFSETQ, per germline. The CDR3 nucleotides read TGCGCCAGCAGCTTACAGGGGAGCTCGAATAATTCACCCCTCCACTTT. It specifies CASSLQGSSNNSPLHF. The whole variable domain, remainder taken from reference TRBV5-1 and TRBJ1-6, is KAGVTQTPRYLIKTRGQQVTLSCSPISGHRSVSWYQQTPGQGLQFLFEYFSETQRNKGNFPGRFSGRQFSNSRSEMNVSTLELGDSALYLCASSLQGSSNNSPLHFGNGTRLTVT.

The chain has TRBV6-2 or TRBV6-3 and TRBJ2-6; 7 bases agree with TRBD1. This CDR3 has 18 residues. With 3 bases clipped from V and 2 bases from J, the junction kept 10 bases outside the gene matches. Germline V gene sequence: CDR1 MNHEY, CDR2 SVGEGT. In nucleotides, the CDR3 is TGTGCCAGCAGTTATTTGAGGGGACAGTTCGCTGGGGCCAACGTCCTGACTTTC. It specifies CASSYLRGQFAGANVLTF.

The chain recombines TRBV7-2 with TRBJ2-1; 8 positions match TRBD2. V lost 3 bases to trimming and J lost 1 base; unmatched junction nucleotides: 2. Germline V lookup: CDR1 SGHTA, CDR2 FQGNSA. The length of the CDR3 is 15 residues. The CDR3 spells CASSFERGSYNEQFF. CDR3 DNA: TGTGCCAGCAGCTTCGAGCGGGGGTCCTACAATGAGCAGTTCTTC.

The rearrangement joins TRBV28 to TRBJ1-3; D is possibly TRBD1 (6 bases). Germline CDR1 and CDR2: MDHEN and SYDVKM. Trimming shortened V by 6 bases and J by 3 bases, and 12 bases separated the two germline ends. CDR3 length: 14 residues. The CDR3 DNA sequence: TGTGCCAGCAGGAGGGCAGGGGTTGGAAACACCATATATTTT. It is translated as CASRRAGVGNTIYF.

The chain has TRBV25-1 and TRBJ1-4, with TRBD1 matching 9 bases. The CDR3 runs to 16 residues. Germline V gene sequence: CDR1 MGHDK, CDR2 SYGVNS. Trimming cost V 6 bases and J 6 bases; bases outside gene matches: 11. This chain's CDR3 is CASSGIGTGRDEKLFF. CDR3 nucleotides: TGTGCCAGCAGCGGAATAGGGACAGGGCGGGATGAAAAACTGTTTTTT.

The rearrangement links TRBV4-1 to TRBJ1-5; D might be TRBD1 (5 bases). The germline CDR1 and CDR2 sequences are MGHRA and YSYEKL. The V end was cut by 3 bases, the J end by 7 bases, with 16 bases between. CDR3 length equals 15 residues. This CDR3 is CASSHPGGGPQPQHF. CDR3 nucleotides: TGCGCCAGCAGCCACCCTGGGGGGGGTCCCCAGCCCCAGCATTTT.

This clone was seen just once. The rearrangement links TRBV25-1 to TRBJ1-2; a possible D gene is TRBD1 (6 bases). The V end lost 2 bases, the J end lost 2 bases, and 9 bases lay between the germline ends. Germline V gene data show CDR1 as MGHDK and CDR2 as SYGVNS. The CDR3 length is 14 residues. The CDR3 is CASSEPDRNYGYTF. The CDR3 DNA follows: TGTGCCAGCAGTGAACCGGACAGAAACTATGGCTACACCTTC.

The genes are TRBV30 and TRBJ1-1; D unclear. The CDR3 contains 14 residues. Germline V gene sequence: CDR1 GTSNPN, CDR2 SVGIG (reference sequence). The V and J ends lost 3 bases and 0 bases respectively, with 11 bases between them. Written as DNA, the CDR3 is TGTGCCTGGAGCCACTATGTCATGAACACTGAAGCTTTCTTT. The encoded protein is CAWSHYVMNTEAFF.

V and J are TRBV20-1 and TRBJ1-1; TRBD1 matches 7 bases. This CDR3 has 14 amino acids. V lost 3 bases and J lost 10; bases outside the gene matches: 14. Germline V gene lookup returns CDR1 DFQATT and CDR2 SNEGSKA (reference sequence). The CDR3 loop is CSASGFWSRTGAFF. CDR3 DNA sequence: TGCAGTGCTAGTGGGTTTTGGAGTCGGACAGGAGCTTTCTTT.

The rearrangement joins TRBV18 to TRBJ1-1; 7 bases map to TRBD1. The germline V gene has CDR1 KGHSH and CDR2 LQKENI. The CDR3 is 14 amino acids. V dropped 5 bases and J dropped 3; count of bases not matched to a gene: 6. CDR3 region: CASSNGQGDTEAFF. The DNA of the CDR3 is TGTGCCAGCTCAAACGGGCAGGGGGACACTGAAGCTTTCTTT.

The CDR3 loop is CASSKQGALAETQYF. The CDR3 nucleotides are TGTGCCAGTAGTAAGCAGGGGGCTTTGGCGGAGACCCAGTACTTC. The genes are TRBV19 and TRBJ2-5; 8 positions agree with TRBD1. From germline, CDR1 is LNHDA and CDR2 SQIVND (reference sequence). The CDR3 extends over 15 amino acids. J was trimmed by 5 bases and V by 4 bases; bases with no gene match: 9.

The DNA of the CDR3 is TGCAGCGTTGACGCGGGAGGCTCCTACAATGAGCAGTTCTTC. As protein: CSVDAGGSYNEQFF. V and J are TRBV29-1 and TRBJ2-1; 8 positions agree with TRBD2. The CDR3 is 14 residues long. Germline V gives CDR1 SQVTM, CDR2 ANQGSEA. The junction had 1 base not matched to a gene; V was cut back by 3 bases and J by 0 bases.

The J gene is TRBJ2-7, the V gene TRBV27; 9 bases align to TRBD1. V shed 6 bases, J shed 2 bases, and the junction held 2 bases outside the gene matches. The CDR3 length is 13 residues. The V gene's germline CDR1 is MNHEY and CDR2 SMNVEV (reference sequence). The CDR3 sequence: CASSWTGAYEQYF. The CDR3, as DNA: TGTGCCAGCAGCTGGACAGGGGCCTACGAGCAGTACTTC.

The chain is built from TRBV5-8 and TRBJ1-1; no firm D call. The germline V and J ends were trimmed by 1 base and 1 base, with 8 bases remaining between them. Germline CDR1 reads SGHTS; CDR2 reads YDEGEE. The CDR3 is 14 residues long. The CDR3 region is CASSLLNRNTEAFF. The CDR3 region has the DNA TGTGCCAGCAGCTTGCTCAATAGGAACACTGAAGCTTTCTTT. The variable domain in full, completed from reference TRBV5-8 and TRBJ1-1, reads EAGVTQSPTHLIKTRGQQATLRCSPISGHTSVYWYQQALGLGLQFLLWYDEGEERNRGNFPPRFSGRQFPNYSSELNVNALELEDSALYLCASSLLNRNTEAFFGQGTRLTVV.

In DNA form, the CDR3 reads TGTGCCAGCAGCTGGGGACAGCTTAATTCACCCCTCCACTTT. It is translated as CASSWGQLNSPLHF. The rearrangement joins TRBV7-2 to TRBJ1-6; the match to TRBD1 covers 7 bases. Unmatched junction bases numbered 3, after V lost 4 bases and J lost 6 bases. The CDR3 has 14 amino acids. The germline gives CDR1 SGHTA, CDR2 FQGNSA.

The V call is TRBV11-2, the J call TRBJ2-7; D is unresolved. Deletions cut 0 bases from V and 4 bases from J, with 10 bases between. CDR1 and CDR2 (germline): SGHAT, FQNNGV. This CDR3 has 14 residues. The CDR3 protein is CASSLDFTPYEQYF. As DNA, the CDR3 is TGTGCCAGCAGCTTAGACTTTACACCTTACGAGCAGTACTTC.

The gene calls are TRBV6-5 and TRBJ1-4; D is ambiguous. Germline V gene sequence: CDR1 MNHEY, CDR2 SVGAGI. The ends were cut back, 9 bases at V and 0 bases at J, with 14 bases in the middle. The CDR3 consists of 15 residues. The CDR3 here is CARRMKTTTNEKLFF. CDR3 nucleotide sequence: TGTGCCAGAAGGATGAAGACAACAACTAATGAAAAACTGTTTTTT.

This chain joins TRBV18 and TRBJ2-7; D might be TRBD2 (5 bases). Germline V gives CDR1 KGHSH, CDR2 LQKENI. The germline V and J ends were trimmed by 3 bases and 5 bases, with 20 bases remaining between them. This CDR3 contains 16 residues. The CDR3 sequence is CASSPTVGGRSDEQYF. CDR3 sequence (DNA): TGTGCCAGCTCACCGACGGTAGGCGGGCGCAGCGACGAGCAGTACTTC.

This chain's CDR3 is CASSLEHRRNSPLHF. In nucleotides, the CDR3 is TGTGCCAGCAGCTTAGAGCACAGACGCAATTCACCCCTCCACTTT. The V gene is TRBV7-2, the J gene TRBJ1-6; no clear D. CDR1 is SGHTA and CDR2 is FQGNSA in the germline V gene. Trimming stripped 1 base from V and 7 bases from J, with 11 bases between. The CDR3 is made up of 15 amino acids. Looking up the rest from reference TRBV7-2 and TRBJ1-6 gives the full variable domain: GAGVSQSPSNKVTEKGKDVELRCDPISGHTALYWYRQSLGQGLEFLIYFQGNSAPDKSGLPSDRFSAERTGGSVSTLTIQRTQQEDSAVYLCASSLEHRRNSPLHFGNGTRLTVT.

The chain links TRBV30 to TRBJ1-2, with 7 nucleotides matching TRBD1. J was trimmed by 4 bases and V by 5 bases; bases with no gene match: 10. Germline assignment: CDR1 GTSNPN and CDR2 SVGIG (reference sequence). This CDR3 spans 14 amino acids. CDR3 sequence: CAWQTQGGGYGYTF. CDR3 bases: TGTGCCTGGCAAACCCAGGGGGGCGGCTATGGCTACACCTTC.

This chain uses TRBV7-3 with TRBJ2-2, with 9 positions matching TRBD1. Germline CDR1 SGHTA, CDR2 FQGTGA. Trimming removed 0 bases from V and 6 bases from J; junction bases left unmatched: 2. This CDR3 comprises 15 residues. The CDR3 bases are TGTGCCAGCAGCTTAACCGGGACAGGGTCCGGGGAGCTGTTTTTT. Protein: CASSLTGTGSGELFF. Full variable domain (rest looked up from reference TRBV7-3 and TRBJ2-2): GAGVSQTPSNKVTEKGKYVELRCDPISGHTALYWYRQSLGQGPEFLIYFQGTGAADDSGLPNDRFFAVRPEGSVSTLKIQRTERGDSAVYLCASSLTGTGSGELFFGEGSRLTVL.